The rows below give T cell receptor beta chains drawn from one sample of a study of response to subunit inactivated influenza vaccine. TCRdb reprocessed the RT-PCR reads via MiXCR and lists one record per CDR3 protein. In the table there are hundreds of thousands of distinct CDR3 sequences, 12% of which are singletons. The sample here was PBMCs from blood, taken on the day of vaccination. The receptors here all came from a man aged 50 or older who received an inactivated influenza vaccine. Both conserved end residues are part of each CDR3. The order of the fields is J gene, clone size, V gene, D gene, CDR3 DNA, CDR3 protein. The D gene is left open where the match is weak. A clone size is listed for some rows: how often the clone was seen (once, few, many), or a class if it is expanded.

TRBJ2-7,.,TRBV6-1,.,TGTGCCAGCAGTGGGTACATCCGGGACAAGAGCTCCTACGAGCAGTACTTC,CASSGYIRDKSSYEQYF
TRBJ2-7,few,TRBV6-1,TRBD2,TGTGCCAGCAGTGTTTTGAGACTAGCGGCCTACGAGCAGTACTTC,CASSVLRLAAYEQYF
TRBJ2-7,.,TRBV7-2,.,TGTGCCAGCAGCTTTACACAGGGAGCCTACGAGCAGTACTTC,CASSFTQGAYEQYF
TRBJ2-3,.,TRBV5-1,TRBD1,TGCGCCAGCAGCTCAATACAGGGGGAAGGAGATACGCAGTATTTT,CASSSIQGEGDTQYF
TRBJ2-1,few,TRBV20-1,.,TGCAGTGCTCGGGACGGTCTCTCCTACAATGAGCAGTTCTTC,CSARDGLSYNEQFF
TRBJ2-3,.,TRBV28,TRBD2,TGTGCCAGCGGTCCCCTAGCGGAAGGCACAGATACGCAGTATTTT,CASGPLAEGTDTQYF
TRBJ2-7,.,TRBV12-3/TRBV12-4,.,TGTGCCAGCAGTTTAGTCCTAGCGCCCTACGAGCAGTACTTC,CASSLVLAPYEQYF
TRBJ2-3,many,TRBV28,TRBD2,TGTGCCAGCCAAGCGGGAGGGCCAGATACGCAGTATTTT,CASQAGGPDTQYF
TRBJ1-2,few,TRBV5-1,.,TGCGCCAGCAGGCCTGATCCTACAGGGTACTATGGCTACACCTTC,CASRPDPTGYYGYTF
TRBJ2-2,many,TRBV4-3,.,TGCGCCAGCAGCCAAGATTGGACACTAAACACCGGGGAGCTGTTTTTT,CASSQDWTLNTGELFF
TRBJ2-1,few,TRBV6-1,.,TGTGCCAGCAAAATCAGGGAGAACTCCTACAATGAGCAGTTCTTC,CASKIRENSYNEQFF
TRBJ2-1,few,TRBV15,.,TGTGCCACCAGCAGAGAGCTCCAGGGTACCGGTAATGAGCAGTTCTTC,CATSRELQGTGNEQFF
TRBJ2-3,.,TRBV6-6,.,TGTGCCAGCAGACTACTCTCGCCAGATACGCAGTATTTT,CASRLLSPDTQYF
TRBJ1-2,.,TRBV5-1,.,TGCGCCAGCAGCTTGGGATCACCGCCTGAGGGCTACACCTTC,CASSLGSPPEGYTF
TRBJ2-1,few,TRBV2,.,TGTGCCAGCAATACCCAGACACAGTACAATGAGCAGTTCTTC,CASNTQTQYNEQFF
TRBJ2-1,many,TRBV28,TRBD1,TGTGCCAGCAGTGTGACAGGGTCGTTTCCCCGCAATGAGCAGTTCTTC,CASSVTGSFPRNEQFF
TRBJ1-6,many,TRBV12-3/TRBV12-4,.,TGTGCCAGCAGTTGGCCAAATTCACCCCTCCACTTT,CASSWPNSPLHF
TRBJ1-2,.,TRBV6-1,.,TGTGCCAGCACCCAGGGGACGAGATCGGGCTACACCTTC,CASTQGTRSGYTF
TRBJ2-7,few,TRBV11-2,TRBD1,TGTGCCAGCAGCTTAGGTGTGACAGGGACCTACGAGCAGTACTTC,CASSLGVTGTYEQYF
TRBJ2-5,.,TRBV24-1,.,TGTGCCACCAGTGAGGTAACAGGGACCCTCTCAACCCAGTACTTC,CATSEVTGTLSTQYF